This TCR beta chain was found in a study of T cell changes during pregnancy in multiple sclerosis. Deletions cut 5 bases from V and 1 base from J, with 18 bases between. The CDR3 has 16 residues. The germline CDR1 and CDR2 sequences are SGHNT and YENEEA. Using immunoSEQ multiplex PCR, the repertoire was profiled, and TCRdb retains in-frame clones only, with some absent. This repertoire shows some 62,000 clones, around 92% found once; its top ten account for about 2.7%. The starting material was peripheral blood, obtained in the second trimester of pregnancy. The chain employs TRBV11-3 and TRBJ2-7; D is undetermined. The receptor's source is a female donor in good health, enrolled as a control in a pregnancy study. The CDR3: CASSPPARRLSYEQYF. CDR3 coding DNA: TGTGCCAGCAGCCCCCCCGCTCGTCGGTTATCCTACGAGCAGTACTTC. Looking up the rest from reference TRBV11-3 and TRBJ2-7 gives the full variable domain: EAGVVQSPRYKIIEKKQPVAFWCNPISGHNTLYWYLQNLGQGPELLIRYENEEAVDDSQLPKDRFSAERLKGVDSTLKIQPAELGDSAVYLCASSPPARRLSYEQYFGPGTRLTVT.